This TCR beta chain stems from a study of cytomegalovirus exposure and HLA in healthy donors (dated by TCRdb to 2016 to 2017). Study-wide context: In an earlier analysis of some 610 of the donors, 250 to 350 Gb of sequence data and 120 million or so unique TCR beta sequences from about 179 million T cells were reported. Across roughly 420 genotyped donors of the cohort, an average of roughly 230,000 unique TCR beta nucleotide sequences per donor were sequenced, and roughly 20% of those sequences were non-productive. The later analysis used no new phenotypic data to find candidate immune exposures, relying instead on TCR beta sequences and their occurrence across donors. The study combined high-throughput TCR immunosequencing, statistical association of individual TCRs with disease status, and machine learning to predict cytomegalovirus infection status. Donor age, sex, ethnicity and CMV serostatus were compiled together with the repertoire data. Among the roughly 400 genotyped donors, approximately 76% belonged to the genetic ancestry cluster associated with self-reported Caucasian donors. Typing coverage varied by locus: roughly 620-640 donors for A, B, C, DRB1 and DQB1; roughly 560 for DQA1; approximately 570 for DPA1; approximately 450 for DPB1. The study used immunosequencing to profile the T cell repertoires of approximately 690 subjects and linked those repertoires to cytomegalovirus serostatus. Roughly 5 DR-DQ haplotypes were handled as single units for association and clustering, since linkage in the cohort was strong. An earlier analysis of 587 of the donors used high-throughput TCR beta sequencing to judge whether each TCR beta V gene segment behaved as functional or pseudogenic. The study aimed to test whether signatures of past pathogen exposure could be identified by cataloging public T cell receptors. HLA typing covered class I and class II loci at four-digit resolution. Besides the first cohort of around 700 subjects, a separate validation cohort made up of 120 different subjects was used. All discovery cohort repertoires had been generated on a single sequencing platform. An early release that covered fewer than 750 HLA-typed donors contained about 300 gigabases of sequencing data and 70 million to 100 million unique TCR sequences. A later genetic analysis took genome-wide SNP genotypes for about 65% of the 666 donors and used that subset as a discovery cohort. To study patterns of TCR occurrence, a later analysis re-analyzed previously published TCR beta repertoires from 666 donors and added high-resolution HLA genotyping.

In total, approximately 610 healthy bone marrow donors made up the cohort. All cohort members were sampled while nominally healthy, although unrecorded immune exposures were likely present. The donor tested CMV seronegative, placing the donor among the 300 to 450 seronegative members of the cohort. A peripheral blood sample was collected from each donor, and TCR beta sequencing was performed on peripheral blood mononuclear cells. The Qiagen DNeasy Blood Extraction Kit was used to extract genomic DNA from the blood cell samples. The CDR3 goes from the cysteine to the phenylalanine over 14 residues. The retained sequence is limited to the CDR3, 42 bases, with the frame set at the first base. The junction shows trimming of 3 bases on V and 7 bases on J, and the gene matches do not reach 8 bases of it. From the germline V gene (reference sequence), CDR1 is GTSNPN and CDR2 is SVGIG. This clone has only a few counts. Its antigen remains undetermined. Base qualities were left out, and no much larger clone turns up one base away.

The library was prepared using the immunoSEQ multiplex PCR assay. A mixture of 60 forward primers for TCR Vbeta segments and 13 reverse primers for TCR Jbeta segments was used in the multiplex PCR. Amplification of the CDR3 region of rearranged TCR beta genes was performed with a multiplex PCR assay on genomic DNA. On the Illumina HiSeq System, the amplified TCR beta libraries were sequenced as 87-base-pair reads. The published analysis was carried out like this. In a later analysis, tens of millions of unique TCR beta chains were counted across the approximately 670 repertoires, and about 9.9 million of these chains were shared by at least two donors. Raw reads were error-corrected and collapsed into unique sequences with a nearest-neighbor algorithm that merged closely related sequences to remove PCR and sequencing errors. V, D and J gene segments were assigned by aligning CDR3 sequences to IMGT reference sequences. For a sequence to be retained, a match of at least six nucleotides to both a V gene segment and a J gene segment was required. A rearrangement was called productive if the CDR3 had no stop codons and remained in frame with V and J, and every other rearrangement was called non-productive. CDR3 was defined according to IMGT convention as the region running from the second conserved V-encoded cysteine to the conserved J-encoded phenylalanine. In an earlier analysis of around 540 of the donors, sequences lacking an unambiguous match to a single V gene segment were excluded. In an earlier analysis of 450 to 700 of the donors, V segments were called functional above 56.7% productive rearrangements and were called segregating when the between-donor standard deviation exceeded 5%. A statistical classification framework was built to diagnose cytomegalovirus status from the catalog of TCR beta chain sequences. V and J gene assignment, in a later analysis, came from comparing TCR nucleotide sequences with IMGT/GENE-DB human TR gene sequences. In a later analysis, CDR3 sequences and most-parsimonious VDJ recombination scenarios were assigned using the TCRdist pipeline. A later analysis defined each TCR beta chain by its CDR3 amino acid sequence plus V-gene family, and excluded reads lacking a unique V-gene family. In a later analysis, around 650 highly shared, low-generation-probability nucleotide sequences were removed to address suspected cross-contamination and a sequencing artifact. In a later analysis, a clonal expansion index for each public chain was calculated from normalized within-repertoire ranks of inferred template counts. In a later analysis, generation probabilities were computed with a VDJ recombination model fitted to out-of-frame rearrangements, and the resulting probabilities were checked against IGoR. Hypergeometric tests were used in a later analysis to score TCR-TCR, TCR-HLA and TCR-CMV co-occurrence, with a repertoire-size bias correction applied to the TCR pairs. False discovery rates were estimated in a later analysis by permuting HLA or CMV assignments 20 times. A later analysis grouped co-occurring TCRs with DBSCAN, adding TCRdist sequence similarity when clustering within HLA-allele-positive subsets. Repertoires with fewer than 30,000 or more than 120,000 public chains were left out of co-occurrence clustering, as were five repertoires with anomalous nucleotide sharing. Entries here come from immuneACCESS through TCRdb and include only in-frame sequences with V and J called. Some clones fail to appear in such tables; in the studies checked, an unresolved V gene covers under half of the shortfall, and the cause of the remainder is unknown. For V, J and clone size, that table is used; D and trimming come from the DNA. The sample includes approximately 190,000 clones, with approximately 80% observed a single time. The top ten clones comprise approximately 1.8% of the sample.

The paper's findings and limits, for the study overall: Correlated functional status among segregating V segments might reflect linkage disequilibrium, but an unknown experimental factor could not be ruled out. An earlier analysis of approximately 500 of the donors showed that most TCR beta V segments appeared in productive rearrangements either about 87% or about 30% of the time, which broadly matched IMGT annotations. The study gave a list of under 200 TCR beta chains associated with cytomegalovirus. According to a later analysis, parvovirus B19, influenza, CMV and Epstein-Barr virus appeared linked to several top co-occurrence clusters. An association between a missense DCLRE1C variant and V-gene and J-gene trimming of TCR beta chains was found in a later genetic analysis and replicated in an independent cohort. When HLA alleles, especially DR and DQ, strongly co-occurred, attributing TCR associations to individual alleles was difficult. In a later analysis, the rate of TCR association differed among HLA loci, with DRB1 alleles having the most associated TCRs and HLA-C alleles having the fewest. According to the authors, the approach could potentially be generalized to other disease states and immunological phenotypes. Because counts were too low, 15 to 20 rarely observed V segments, including chromosome 9 orphons, were left out of the earlier analysis of about 500 of the donors. Cytomegalovirus status was reported to be diagnosed by the classifier with high specificity and sensitivity in both the original and validation cohorts. Some IMGT-functional V segments, including TRBV6-2 and TRBV6-3, could not be distinguished by the 87-base-pair reads and were therefore excluded. Presence/absence analyses assumed roughly uniform sequencing depth across donors, an assumption that may not hold. Because HLA typing was missing for some donors at each locus, association tests included only the typed subset. A cluster of highly shared sequence variants was judged likely to be a technical artifact of the sequencing pipeline. A further reported finding was that TCR beta sequences accurately predicted the HLA-A and HLA-B alleles for most subjects in the first cohort. Most CMV-associated TCR beta chains appeared to be HLA-restricted in a later analysis, and the HLA associations seemed to be driven largely by CMV exposure. Compared with the approximately 700-donor mean, donors in an Asian-associated ancestry cluster had fewer N-insertions in productive TCRs, according to a later genetic analysis. CMV serostatus was the only immune exposure information available for the cohort. A few of the identified cytomegalovirus-associated TCR beta chains were confirmed in vitro to be specific for cytomegalovirus antigens. Specific HLA alleles were associated with more than 15,000 TCR beta sequences at a false discovery rate of 0.05 in a later analysis. Most TCR sequences were observed very rarely across donors, whereas some public TCRs were present in many individuals. In this cohort, only TCR beta chains were sequenced, and detectable features were limited by the absence of alpha or paired-chain data. In a later analysis, HLA-associated TCR beta chains were found to be more clonally expanded and to have lower generation probabilities than equally common non-associated chains.

Material for sequencing was PBMCs. This receptor was identified in a woman aged 25-40 years in good health and CMV-seronegative. The chain employs TRBV30 and TRBJ2-1; 8 of the junction bases match TRBD2. CDR3 reads: CAWSSGGPLNEQFF. The DNA is as follows: TGTGCCTGGAGCTCGGGAGGGCCACTGAATGAGCAGTTCTTC.